These 10 T cell receptor beta chains were all obtained from the same sample, sequenced in a study of molecular identifiers for immune sequencing clone quantification. Using its own MiXCR run on the PCR reads, TCRdb lists one record per CDR3 protein. The repertoire holds just under 650,000 distinct CDR3 sequences, with 15% to 20% as singletons. Material for sequencing was naive CD8+ T cells from blood, with Jurkat cell RNA spiked in. Sample subset: FACS-sorted CD8+CD4-CCR7+CD45RA+ naive T cells. The receptor set was obtained from a human donor in good health. Some libraries in this study had Jurkat cell RNA spiked in.

This clonotype was recorded a few times. Lacking the conserved final phenylalanine or tryptophan, this CDR3 likely reflects a read error. The V call is TRBV7-9, the J call TRBJ2-5; D is ambiguous. Trimming cost V 4 bases and J 2 bases, with 5 bases left between them. The germline gives CDR1 SEHNR, CDR2 FQNEAQ (reference sequence). The CDR3 is 12 amino acids. In DNA form, the CDR3 reads TGTGCCAGCAGCTCTCAACAAGAGACCCAGTACTCC. The encoded protein is CASSSQQETQYS.

This clonotype was observed at least ten times. The chain couples TRBV7-3 to TRBJ2-4; 7 bases fit TRBD1. The germline CDR1 and CDR2 sequences are SGHTA and FQGTGA. The CDR3 extends over 15 amino acids. V was clipped by 3 bases and J by 1 base; unmatched bases: 3. CDR3 in DNA: TGTGCCAGCAGCTTGACAGGGATGGCCAAAAACATTCAGTACTTC. This encodes CASSLTGMAKNIQYF.

This clonotype has a count of ten or more. The rearrangement links TRBV28 to TRBJ2-7, with D perhaps matching TRBD2 (5 bases). From germline, CDR1 is MDHEN and CDR2 SYDVKM. This CDR3 contains 13 residues. Deletions cut 6 bases from V and 3 bases from J, with 12 bases between. Written as DNA, the CDR3 is TGTGCCAGCAGGAAGTCCGGGGACTACGAGCAGTACTTC. It specifies CASRKSGDYEQYF.

Only a few counts were recorded for this clonotype. The gene calls are TRBV12-3 or TRBV12-4 and TRBJ1-4; D unresolved. Trimming took off 1 base at V and 7 bases at J, with 10 bases between the two ends. This CDR3 contains 14 residues. CDR3: CASSLGGIGEKLFF. For the CDR3, the DNA is TGTGCCAGCAGTTTAGGAGGGATTGGTGAAAAACTGTTTTTT.

This clonotype appeared a few times. This chain uses TRBV11-2 with TRBJ2-1; D is possibly TRBD2 (5 bases). Trimming removed 5 bases at V and 0 bases at J, with 17 bases between. This CDR3 is 17 amino acids long. The germline CDR1 and CDR2 sequences are SGHAT and FQNNGV. CDR3 sequence: CASSLGSVPSSYNEQFF. CDR3 DNA: TGTGCCAGCAGCCTAGGGAGCGTTCCGAGCTCCTACAATGAGCAGTTCTTC. The full variable domain, rest sourced from reference TRBV11-2 and TRBJ2-1, is EAGVAQSPRYKIIEKRQSVAFWCNPISGHATLYWYQQILGQGPKLLIQFQNNGVVDDSQLPKDRFSAERLKGVDSTLKIQPAKLEDSAVYLCASSLGSVPSSYNEQFFGPGTRLTVL.

This clonotype was seen many times. The CDR3 region is CASTGHLLETQYF. CDR3 sequence (DNA): TGTGCCAGCACGGGTCATCTGTTAGAGACCCAGTACTTC. This chain connects TRBV28 to TRBJ2-5; D gene unclear. This CDR3 spans 13 amino acids. Trimming shortened V by 7 bases and J by 4 bases, and 13 bases separated the two germline ends. CDR1 MDHEN and CDR2 SYDVKM come from the germline V gene.

The table lists this clonotype with many counts. This chain uses TRBV5-8 with TRBJ2-3; 9 bases agree with TRBD2. CDR1 SGHTS and CDR2 YDEGEE come from the germline V gene. V shed 4 bases and J 2 bases; nucleotides not matched to a gene: 11. The CDR3 loop spans 17 amino acids. CDR3 bases: TGTGCCAGCAGCCCCGCTGCGGGAGGGCCAGTCACAGATACGCAGTATTTT. Protein product: CASSPAAGGPVTDTQYF.

A word on this clonotype: This sequence may be a read error, since a much larger clone differs from it by one base. This sequence joins TRBV28 and TRBJ2-7; D uncertain. The V end was cut by 5 bases, the J end by 5 bases, with 28 bases between. The germline gives CDR1 MDHEN, CDR2 SYDVKM. The CDR3 has 18 amino acids. For the CDR3, the DNA is TGTGCCAGCAGTCACTCCATTATGGACCCGGTAACCACCGACGAGCAGTACTTC. It translates to CASSHSIMDPVTTDEQYF.

Note on this clonotype: This sequence may be a read error, since a much larger clone differs from it by one base. The CDR3 ends on some other residue instead of the conserved phenylalanine or tryptophan, so this is likely a read error. The chain combines TRBV6-2 or TRBV6-3 with TRBJ1-1; TRBD1 is a possible D gene (6 bases). V was cut by 6 bases and J by 5 bases, with 13 bases left in between. Germline V lookup: CDR1 MNHEY, CDR2 SVGEGT. The CDR3 length is 13 residues. The CDR3 is CASSRGWGTEAFL. CDR3 coding DNA: TGTGCCAGCAGCAGGGGTTGGGGTACTGAAGCTTTCCTT.

The chain links TRBV19 to TRBJ2-7; D gene ambiguous. V was shortened by 6 bases and J by 0 bases, with 12 bases between the two germline ends. The germline CDR1 and CDR2 sequences are LNHDA and SQIVND (reference sequence). CDR3 length equals 14 residues. In DNA form, the CDR3 reads TGTGCCAGTAGGGCAAGAGAGGTCTCCTACGAGCAGTACTTC. It yields the protein CASRAREVSYEQYF.